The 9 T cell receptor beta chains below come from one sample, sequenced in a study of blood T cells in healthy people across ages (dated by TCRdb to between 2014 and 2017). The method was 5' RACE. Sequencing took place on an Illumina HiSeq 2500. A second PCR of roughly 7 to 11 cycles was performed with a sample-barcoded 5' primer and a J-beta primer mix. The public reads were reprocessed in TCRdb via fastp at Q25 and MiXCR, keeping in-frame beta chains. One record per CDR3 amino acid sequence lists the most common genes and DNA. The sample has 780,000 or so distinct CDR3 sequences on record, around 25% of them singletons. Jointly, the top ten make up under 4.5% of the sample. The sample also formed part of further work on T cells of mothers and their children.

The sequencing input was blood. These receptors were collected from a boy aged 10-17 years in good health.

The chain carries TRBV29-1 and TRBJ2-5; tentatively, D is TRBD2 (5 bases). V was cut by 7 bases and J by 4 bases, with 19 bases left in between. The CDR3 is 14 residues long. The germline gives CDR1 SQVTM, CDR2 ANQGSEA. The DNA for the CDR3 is TGCAGCGCTTCGCGGGCCTCGAGTGGAGAGACCCAGTACTTC. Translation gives CSASRASSGETQYF.

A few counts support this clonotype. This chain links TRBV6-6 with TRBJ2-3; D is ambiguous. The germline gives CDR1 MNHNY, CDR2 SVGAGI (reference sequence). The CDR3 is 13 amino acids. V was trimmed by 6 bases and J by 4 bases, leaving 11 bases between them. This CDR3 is CASRGYTSDTQYF. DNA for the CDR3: TGTGCCAGCAGAGGGTACACGTCAGATACGCAGTATTTT.

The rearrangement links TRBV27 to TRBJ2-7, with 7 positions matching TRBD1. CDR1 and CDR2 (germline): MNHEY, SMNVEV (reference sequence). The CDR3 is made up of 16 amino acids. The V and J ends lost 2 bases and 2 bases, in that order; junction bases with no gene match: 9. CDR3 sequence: CASSLHPAGGPYEQYF. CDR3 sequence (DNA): TGTGCCAGCAGTTTACACCCAGCAGGGGGTCCCTACGAGCAGTACTTC.

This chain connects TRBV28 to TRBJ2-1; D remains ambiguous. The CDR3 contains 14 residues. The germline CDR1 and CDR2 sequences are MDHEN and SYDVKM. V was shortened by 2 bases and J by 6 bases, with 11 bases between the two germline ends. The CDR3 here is CASSLRSPSNEQFF. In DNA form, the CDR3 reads TGTGCCAGCAGTTTAAGGTCGCCCTCCAATGAGCAGTTCTTC.

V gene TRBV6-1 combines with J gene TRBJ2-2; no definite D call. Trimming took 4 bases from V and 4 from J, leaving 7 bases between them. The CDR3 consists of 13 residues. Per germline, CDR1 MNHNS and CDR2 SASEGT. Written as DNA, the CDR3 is TGTGCCAGCAGTGTAAGGCCCACCGGGGAGCTGTTTTTT. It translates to CASSVRPTGELFF.

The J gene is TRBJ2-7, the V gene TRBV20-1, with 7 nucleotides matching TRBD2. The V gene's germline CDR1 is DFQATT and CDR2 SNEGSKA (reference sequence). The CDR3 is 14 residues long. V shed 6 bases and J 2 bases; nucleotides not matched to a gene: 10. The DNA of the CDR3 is TGCAGTGCGGAGTCCGCTAGCGGAGCCTACGAGCAGTACTTC. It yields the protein CSAESASGAYEQYF.

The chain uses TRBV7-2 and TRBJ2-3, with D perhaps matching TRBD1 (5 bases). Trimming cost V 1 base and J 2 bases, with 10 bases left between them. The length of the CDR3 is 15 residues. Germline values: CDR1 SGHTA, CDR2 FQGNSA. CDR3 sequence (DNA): TGTGCCAGCAGCTTAGTGTCAGGGAACACAGATACGCAGTATTTT. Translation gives CASSLVSGNTDTQYF.

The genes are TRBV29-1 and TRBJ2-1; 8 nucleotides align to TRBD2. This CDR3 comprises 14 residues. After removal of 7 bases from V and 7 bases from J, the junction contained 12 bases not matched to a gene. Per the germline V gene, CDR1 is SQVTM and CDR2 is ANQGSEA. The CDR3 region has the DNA TGCAGCGCCGGGACTAGGCTCGTGTTAAATGAGCAGTTCTTC. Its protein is CSAGTRLVLNEQFF.

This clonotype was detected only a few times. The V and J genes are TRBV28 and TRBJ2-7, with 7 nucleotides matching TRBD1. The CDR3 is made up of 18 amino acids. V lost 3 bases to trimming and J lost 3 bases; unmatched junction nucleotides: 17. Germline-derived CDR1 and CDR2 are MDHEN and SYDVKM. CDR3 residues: CASSFLIPRDRTLYEQYF. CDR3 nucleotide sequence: TGTGCCAGCAGTTTCTTGATCCCCCGGGACAGAACCCTCTACGAGCAGTACTTC.